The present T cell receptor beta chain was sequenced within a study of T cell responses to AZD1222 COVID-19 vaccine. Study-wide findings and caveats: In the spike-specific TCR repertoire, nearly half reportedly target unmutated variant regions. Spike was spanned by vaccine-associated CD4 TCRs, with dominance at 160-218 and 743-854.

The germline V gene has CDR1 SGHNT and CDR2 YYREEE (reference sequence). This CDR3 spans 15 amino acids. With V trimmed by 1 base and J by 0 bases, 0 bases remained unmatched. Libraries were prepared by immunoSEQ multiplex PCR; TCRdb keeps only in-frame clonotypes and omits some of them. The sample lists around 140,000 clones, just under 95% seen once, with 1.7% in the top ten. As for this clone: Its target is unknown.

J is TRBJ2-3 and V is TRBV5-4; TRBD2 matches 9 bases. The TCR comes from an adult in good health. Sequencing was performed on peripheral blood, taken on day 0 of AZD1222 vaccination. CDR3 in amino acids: CASSLTSGSTDTQYF. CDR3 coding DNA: TGTGCCAGCAGCTTGACTAGCGGGAGCACAGATACGCAGTATTTT.